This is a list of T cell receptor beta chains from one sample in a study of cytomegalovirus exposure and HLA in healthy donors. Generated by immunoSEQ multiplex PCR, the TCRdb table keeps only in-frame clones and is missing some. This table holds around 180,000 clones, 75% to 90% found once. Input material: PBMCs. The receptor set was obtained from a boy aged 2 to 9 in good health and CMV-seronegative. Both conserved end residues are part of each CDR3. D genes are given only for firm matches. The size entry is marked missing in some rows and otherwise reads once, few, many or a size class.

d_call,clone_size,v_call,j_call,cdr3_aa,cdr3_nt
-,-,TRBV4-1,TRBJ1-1,CASSHNREAFF,TGCGCCAGCAGCCATAATCGGGAGGCTTTCTTT
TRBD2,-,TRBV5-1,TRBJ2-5,CASRAGGGQETQYF,TGCGCCAGCAGAGCGGGGGGGGGACAAGAGACCCAGTACTTC
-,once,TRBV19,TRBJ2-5,CASSIEAERETQYF,TGTGCCAGTAGTATCGAGGCCGAACGGGAGACCCAGTACTTC
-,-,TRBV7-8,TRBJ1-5,CASSPDSNSNQPQHF,TGTGCCAGCAGCCCGGACTCTAATAGCAATCAGCCCCAGCATTTT
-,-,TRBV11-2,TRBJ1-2,CASSLVAGPNYGYTF,TGTGCCAGCAGCTTAGTTGCGGGCCCTAACTATGGCTACACCTTC
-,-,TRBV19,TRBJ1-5,CASSILAEHQPQHF,TGTGCCAGTAGTATACTTGCCGAGCATCAGCCCCAGCATTTT
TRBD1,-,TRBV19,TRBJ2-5,CASSTGTGGQETQYF,TGTGCCAGTAGTACCGGGACAGGGGGCCAAGAGACCCAGTACTTC
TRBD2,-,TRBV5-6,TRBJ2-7,CASSSEGSGLSYEQYF,TGTGCCAGCAGCTCGGAGGGTAGCGGGCTTTCCTACGAGCAGTACTTC
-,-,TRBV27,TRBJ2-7,CASSSAGLINYEQYF,TGTGCCAGCAGTTCGGCGGGACTTATAAACTACGAGCAGTACTTC
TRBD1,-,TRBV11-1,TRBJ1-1,CASSPAGGLNTEAFF,TGTGCCAGCAGCCCGGCAGGGGGTCTAAACACTGAAGCTTTCTTT
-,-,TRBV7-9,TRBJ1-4,CASSLPGGEKLFF,TGTGCCAGCAGCCTCCCGGGGGGTGAAAAACTGTTTTTT
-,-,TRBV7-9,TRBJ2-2,CASSLSTSTGELFF,TGTGCCAGCAGCTTATCGACTAGCACCGGGGAGCTGTTTTTT
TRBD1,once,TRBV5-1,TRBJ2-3,CASSSGTGPTDTQYF,TGCGCCAGCAGCAGCGGGACAGGGCCAACAGATACGCAGTATTTT
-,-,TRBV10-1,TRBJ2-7,CASLHSGTNNYEQYF,TGCGCCAGCCTTCACTCGGGGACAAATAACTACGAGCAGTACTTC
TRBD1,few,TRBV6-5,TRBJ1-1,CASSSHRGTEAFF,TGTGCCAGCAGTTCTCACAGGGGCACTGAAGCTTTCTTT
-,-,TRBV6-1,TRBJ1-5,CASSESGNQPQHF,TGTGCCAGCAGTGAATCAGGGAACCAGCCCCAGCATTTT
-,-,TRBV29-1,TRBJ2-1,CSAPDTRSYNEQFF,TGCAGCGCCCCGGACACCCGCTCCTACAATGAGCAGTTCTTC
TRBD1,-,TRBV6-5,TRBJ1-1,CASRGQGWETEAFF,TGTGCCAGCAGGGGACAGGGGTGGGAAACTGAAGCTTTCTTT
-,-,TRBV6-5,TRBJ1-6,CASSFSLDGLDSPLHF,TGTGCCAGCAGTTTTTCCCTGGACGGACTGGATTCACCCCTCCACTTT
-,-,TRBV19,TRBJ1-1,CASSHGSGPEAFF,TGTGCCAGTAGTCATGGGTCAGGGCCCGAAGCTTTCTTT
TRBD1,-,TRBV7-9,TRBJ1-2,CASSFGTGGRGYTF,TGTGCCAGCAGCTTCGGGACAGGGGGCCGTGGCTACACCTTC
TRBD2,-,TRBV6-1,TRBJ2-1,CASSVGEGRLAGIDNEQFF,TGTGCCAGCAGTGTGGGGGAGGGGCGGCTAGCGGGGATAGACAATGAGCAGTTCTTC
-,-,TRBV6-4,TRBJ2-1,CASSDSLGYEQFF,TGTGCCAGCAGTGACTCCCTCGGGTATGAGCAGTTCTTC
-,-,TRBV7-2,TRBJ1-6,CASSLDRPSSYNSPLHF,TGTGCCAGCAGCTTAGACCGCCCCAGCTCCTATAATTCACCCCTCCACTTT
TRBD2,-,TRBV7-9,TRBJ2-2,CASSLPWTSGRARTGELFF,TGTGCCAGCAGCTTACCTTGGACTAGCGGGAGGGCAAGAACCGGGGAGCTGTTTTTT
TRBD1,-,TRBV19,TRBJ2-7,CASSPTGGLYEQYF,TGTGCCAGTAGTCCGACAGGGGGACTCTACGAGCAGTACTTC
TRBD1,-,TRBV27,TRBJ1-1,CASSLRLEGAGTEAFF,TGTGCCAGCAGTCTCCGTTTAGAGGGGGCAGGCACTGAAGCTTTCTTT
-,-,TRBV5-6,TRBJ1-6,CASGEGLLNSPLHF,TGTGCCAGCGGAGAGGGACTGCTAAATTCACCCCTCCACTTT
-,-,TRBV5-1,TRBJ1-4,CASSLMASMGRNEKLFF,TGCGCCAGCAGCTTGATGGCCAGTATGGGGCGTAATGAAAAACTGTTTTTT
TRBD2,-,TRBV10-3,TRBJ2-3,CAISLSGMGLAGTDTQYF,TGTGCCATCAGTTTATCCGGAATGGGACTAGCGGGCACAGATACGCAGTATTTT
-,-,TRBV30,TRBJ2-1,CAWMGAETYNEQFF,TGTGCCTGGATGGGTGCGGAGACTTACAATGAGCAGTTCTTC
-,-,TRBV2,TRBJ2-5,CASAGATQYF,TGTGCCAGCGCGGGGGCGACCCAGTACTTC
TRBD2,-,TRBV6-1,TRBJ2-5,CASSESSGRVETQYF,TGTGCCAGCAGTGAGTCTAGCGGGAGGGTGGAGACCCAGTACTTC
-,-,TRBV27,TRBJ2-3,CASSPSVGQYTQYF,TGTGCCAGCAGTCCAAGTGTCGGACAGTATACGCAGTATTTT
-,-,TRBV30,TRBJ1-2,CAWRFSPTYGYTF,TGTGCCTGGAGGTTCTCGCCTACCTATGGCTACACCTTC
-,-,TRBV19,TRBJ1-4,CASSTDRLDEKLFF,TGTGCCAGTAGTACAGACAGGCTTGATGAAAAACTGTTTTTT
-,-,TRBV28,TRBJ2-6,CASSTQRSGANVLTF,TGTGCCAGCAGTACGCAGCGCTCTGGGGCCAACGTCCTGACTTTC
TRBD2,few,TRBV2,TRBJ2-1,CASSEFYRGLYNEQFF,TGTGCCAGCAGTGAATTCTATCGGGGACTATACAATGAGCAGTTCTTC
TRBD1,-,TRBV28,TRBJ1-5,CASSSPQGVYDQPQHF,TGTGCCAGCAGTTCGCCGCAGGGGGTTTATGATCAGCCCCAGCATTTT
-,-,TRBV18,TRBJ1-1,CASSPPNRLNTEAFF,TGTGCCAGCTCACCACCCAACAGACTGAACACTGAAGCTTTCTTT
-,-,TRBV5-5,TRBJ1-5,CASSLVGGPNQPQHF,TGTGCCAGCAGTCTGGTGGGGGGACCAAATCAGCCCCAGCATTTT
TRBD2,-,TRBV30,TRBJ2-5,CAWAGEGQETQYF,TGTGCCTGGGCCGGGGAGGGCCAAGAGACCCAGTACTTC
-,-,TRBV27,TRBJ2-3,CASSPSPHSTDTQYF,TGTGCCAGCAGTCCGAGTCCCCACAGCACAGATACGCAGTATTTT
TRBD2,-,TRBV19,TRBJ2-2,CASSIKGLAGGYTGELFF,TGTGCCAGTAGTATAAAGGGACTAGCGGGGGGTTACACCGGGGAGCTGTTTTTT
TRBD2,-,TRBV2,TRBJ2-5,CASSDHRSETSGNRGETQYF,TGTGCCAGCAGTGACCATCGCTCCGAGACTAGCGGGAATAGGGGGGAGACCCAGTACTTC
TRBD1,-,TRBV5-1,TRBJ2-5,CASSRQGASTETQYF,TGCGCTAGCAGCCGACAGGGGGCTTCTACAGAGACCCAGTACTTC
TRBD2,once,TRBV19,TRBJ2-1,CASSIVASGNEQFF,TGTGCCAGTAGTATAGTTGCTAGCGGCAATGAGCAGTTCTTC
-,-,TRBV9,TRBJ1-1,CASSVDVKSPEAFF,TGTGCCAGCAGCGTAGACGTTAAGAGTCCTGAAGCTTTCTTT
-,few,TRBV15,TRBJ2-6,CATSLSSGANVLTF,TGTGCCACCAGCCTTAGCTCTGGGGCCAACGTCCTGACTTTC
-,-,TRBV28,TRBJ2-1,CASSPLGASAYNEQFF,TGTGCCAGCAGCCCCCTCGGGGCTAGCGCTTACAATGAGCAGTTCTTC
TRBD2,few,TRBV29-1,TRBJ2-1,CSVLGKGLAGDEQFF,TGCAGCGTCCTGGGAAAAGGACTAGCGGGAGATGAGCAGTTCTTC
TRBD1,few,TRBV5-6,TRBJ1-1,CASSSGSDRGFF,TGTGCCAGCAGCTCGGGGTCGGACAGGGGCTTCTTT
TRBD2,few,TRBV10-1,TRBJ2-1,CASSAELAGGHEQFF,TGCGCCAGCAGTGCCGAACTAGCGGGAGGTCATGAGCAGTTCTTC
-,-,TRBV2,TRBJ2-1,CASSETERPNEQFF,TGTGCCAGCAGTGAAACGGAGCGGCCGAATGAGCAGTTCTTC
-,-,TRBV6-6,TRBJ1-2,CASSSRTEGGDYGYTF,TGTGCCAGCAGTTCGAGAACGGAGGGGGGGGACTATGGCTACACCTTC
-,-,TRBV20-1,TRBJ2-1,CSARTLNEQFF,TGCAGTGCTAGGACACTCAATGAGCAGTTCTTC
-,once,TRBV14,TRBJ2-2,CASRSRAFGELFF,TGTGCCAGCAGGTCCAGGGCATTCGGGGAGCTGTTTTTT
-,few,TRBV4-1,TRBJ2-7,CASSQDRDGGYEQYF,TGCGCCAGCAGCCAAGATCGGGACGGGGGCTACGAGCAGTACTTC
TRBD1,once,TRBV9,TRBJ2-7,CASSVGDRGYEQYF,TGTGCCAGCAGCGTAGGGGACAGAGGGTACGAGCAGTACTTC
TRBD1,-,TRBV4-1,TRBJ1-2,CASSQDRTNYGYTF,TGCGCCAGCAGCCAGGACAGGACAAACTATGGCTACACCTTC